What follows are 6 T cell receptor beta chains derived from one specimen sequenced in a study of T-cell reconstitution after alpha-beta-depleted transplantation in children. Unique molecular identifiers were used in preparing the TCRbeta library. TCRdb re-analysed the PCR reads in MiXCR, keeping a single row per CDR3 protein. The table includes 220,000 or so distinct CDR3 sequences, around 8% detected once. The sample in question was PBMCs, mostly from graft donor cells, obtained 180 days after TCRalphabeta/CD19-depleted stem cell transplant. The receptor set was obtained from a male patient between 5 and 17 years old who had a stem cell transplant for acute lymphoblastic leukemia, so the T cells may come from the graft donor.

This clonotype has a count of ten or more. V usage is TRBV29-1 and J usage is TRBJ2-7; D is undetermined. V was shortened by 5 bases and J by 5 bases, with 16 bases between the two germline ends. This CDR3 has 13 amino acids. Germline loops: CDR1 SQVTM, CDR2 ANQGSEA. The CDR3 spells CSVKRSTWNEQYF. For the CDR3, the DNA is TGCAGCGTTAAACGGAGCACCTGGAACGAGCAGTACTTC.

Of note for this clonotype: A much larger clone lies a single base off, so this may be a read error. The chain links TRBV5-1 to TRBJ2-1; possible D gene TRBD2, 6 bases. Germline values: CDR1 SGHRS, CDR2 YFSETQ. The CDR3 has 14 residues. The CDR3 region is CAISLGLSYNEQFF. DNA for the CDR3: TGCGCCATCAGCTTGGGACTTTCCTACAATGAGCAGTTCTTC.

This clonotype was observed at least ten times. This chain uses TRBV20-1 with TRBJ2-7; no clear D gene. This CDR3 contains 14 residues. The V end was cut by 1 base, the J end by 5 bases, with 15 bases between. Looked up from germline, CDR1 is DFQATT and CDR2 is SNEGSKA (reference sequence). The CDR3 loop reads CSARVPGLLDEQYF. The CDR3 region has the DNA TGCAGTGCTAGAGTCCCCGGGCTCTTGGACGAGCAGTACTTC.

This clonotype has ten or more counts. This chain links TRBV5-6 with TRBJ2-2; D may correspond to TRBD1 or TRBD2 (5 bases each). V was trimmed by 2 bases and J by 1 base, leaving 12 bases between them. The CDR3 sequence is 16 residues long. CDR1 is SGHDT, CDR2 YYEEEE, per germline. The CDR3 bases are TGTGCCAGCAGCTTCTTGGGGACCCTGAACACCGGGGAGCTGTTTTTT. Its protein is CASSFLGTLNTGELFF.

This clonotype was counted many times. The chain carries TRBV4-1 and TRBJ2-2; TRBD2 matches at 7 bases. CDR1 is MGHRA, CDR2 YSYEKL, per germline. Trimming cost V 5 bases and J 2 bases; bases outside gene matches: 8. This CDR3 comprises 16 residues. CDR3 loop: CASSFRSGANTGELFF. In nucleotides, the CDR3 is TGCGCCAGCAGCTTCCGAAGCGGGGCCAACACCGGGGAGCTGTTTTTT.

In its sample, this clonotype was seen many times. The chain joins TRBV4-3 to TRBJ2-3, with 11 bases that match TRBD2. Germline CDR1 reads LGHNA; CDR2 reads YSLEER. Germline trimming cut 1 base from V and 4 bases from J; bases unmatched to any gene: 7. CDR3 length: 17 amino acids. The CDR3: CASSQVQLAGGADTQYF. In DNA, the CDR3 is TGCGCCAGCAGCCAAGTCCAATTAGCGGGGGGGGCAGATACGCAGTATTTT.